Included here is one T cell receptor (beta chain) sequence, with context. Its antigen remains unidentified. No base-level quality is on record; no much larger clone is a single base apart. This specimen belongs to a study of human T cells and chemical hapten exposure (dated by TCRdb to about 2021). At the level of the whole study: For sensitization, 2% DPC in acetone was applied to a roughly 2 cm by roughly 2 cm area of upper inner arm skin. Blood was sampled from patients pre-sensitization (week 0) and at 2, 6 and about 24 weeks after DPC sensitization. Weekly therapeutic DPC doses were additionally applied to the scalp of patients throughout the roughly 23-week study period. Libraries were pooled for sequencing, and per-sample TCR yields varied mainly because of small differences in library volumes within the pool. Blood for TCR sequencing was provided by twenty-nine alopecia patients at one to four time points (pre-sensitization, 2, 6 and 24 weeks). The study tracked peripheral blood TCR repertoire changes in vivo during primary and secondary sensitization to the hapten diphenylcyclopropenone (DPC) in alopecia patients. The patient cohort, mostly female, included alopecia areata with under or over 50% scalp involvement, alopecia totalis and alopecia universalis. Patch testing was performed on the upper back with Finn chambers containing 0.01% DPC, and the patch tests were scored after 6 days according to International Contact Dermatitis Research Group standards.

From the cysteine through the phenylalanine, the CDR3 covers 16 amino acids. Solely the CDR3 DNA is kept, with 48 bases framed from the first base. Via the germline V gene, CDR1 is LGHNA and CDR2 YSLEER. V ends up 3 bases short and J 4 bases short, with an unmatched junction base count of 5. Explained via the paper, the time point label denotes: patch test 3, about 24 weeks after DPC sensitization. Interpreted using the paper, the treatment or condition label stands for: therapeutic diphenylcyclopropenone sensitization with weekly scalp DPC. At each patch-test visit, blood was drawn before the patch test was applied. Eligible patients were aged 18 to 70, diagnosed with alopecia, deemed suitable for DPC therapy, and excluded if pregnant. Total RNA was isolated from unfractionated whole blood collected in Tempus Blood RNA tubes. The study at large found these results: Repeated subsampling changed both the strength of the expansion versus patch-test correlation and the threshold at which that correlation became significant. The number of TCRs above 1 in 1000 frequency did not change with DPC sensitization; there was no evidence of global repertoire structure alterations. Compared with pre-sensitization or healthy control sets, expanded TCRs formed significantly more large CDR3 similarity clusters, which is consistent with antigen-driven responses. A positive correlation was found between the number of PT1 expanded TCRs and patch test score, with significance reached at thresholds 8, 16 and 32 but not 4. All patients had alopecia, a presumed autoimmune disease, so their immune response might differ from that of healthy individuals.

Library preparation used RACE. TCRdb names NextSeq 500 as the instrument used. During library preparation, unique molecular identifiers were attached to individual cDNA molecules so that TCRs could be counted quantitatively and reproducibly. Both TCR alpha and TCR beta chains were sequenced from each blood RNA sample. For the original study's pipeline: A median of about 89,000 TCRs per sample was observed, with a range of about 20,000 to 750,000. The Decombinator software suite was used to annotate the V, J and CDR3 of the TCR reads. To make PS versus PT1 abundance plots, every sample was subsampled to the same number of TCRs (28,000). TCRs were defined as expanded if absent before sensitization and observed at least eight times at the 2-week time point. Using fastp at Q25 and MiXCR, TCRdb reprocessed the public reads and kept productive beta chains. Rows matching on CDR3 protein sequence are summarized as one entry with the most common DNA and genes. Clone size and V and J calls follow TCRdb, not the original study. The sample table shows approximately 90,000 distinct CDR3 sequences, and 25% to 30% are seen once. 10% of the sample goes to the ten largest clones.

The source of this sequence is a man in his forties with alopecia areata. Some clones in this sample may be carry-over from other donors' samples. The input for sequencing was whole blood, taken in connection with sensitization to the hapten diphenylcyclopropenone (DPC). The chain is encoded by TRBV4-3 joined to TRBJ1-3; 11 central nucleotides agree with TRBD1. The CDR3 protein is CASSHSGTGGGNTIYF. The nucleotides read TGCGCCAGCAGCCACTCCGGGACAGGGGGAGGAAACACCATATATTTT.